This T cell receptor beta chain was sequenced in a study of blood T cell repertoires in COVID-19. On the study more broadly: COVID-19 samples collected from the United States, Italy and Spain covered acute and convalescent phases. The cDNA or gDNA used as material had been derived from T cells, B-cell-depleted T cells, or PBMCs.

The CDR3 is made up of 16 amino acids. In germline, CDR1 is PRHDT, CDR2 FYEKMQ (reference sequence). The ends lost 5 bases at V and 5 bases at J; junction bases unmatched: 8. As handled by the study authors: Estimation of nucleated cell counts was performed using reference gene primer amplification. Produced via immunoSEQ multiplex PCR; TCRdb's table is partial and in-frame only. The V and J calls and clone size are taken from that table; D and trimming were inferred from the DNA. The data hold some 190,000 clones, with more than 75% observed a single time. The V call is TRBV13, the J call TRBJ2-5; 13 bases align to TRBD2. Sequenced material: peripheral blood. The origin of this receptor is a human donor in a cohort sampled during active COVID-19. The CDR3 reads CASSTGLAGVSETQYF. CDR3 bases: TGTGCCAGCAGCACTGGACTAGCGGGAGTAAGTGAGACCCAGTACTTC.